The subject of this entry is one T cell receptor (beta chain). This sample was included in a study of cytomegalovirus exposure and HLA in healthy donors. The PCR made use of 60 Vbeta and 13 Jbeta primers. The table came from immunoSEQ multiplex PCR; TCRdb's copy has only in-frame clones and leaves some out. The table shows 110,000 to 150,000 clones, with roughly 80% occurring only once. Sample: PBMCs. The clonotype originates from a woman aged 40-49 years in good health and CMV-seropositive.

The CDR3 spells CASSLGTQGNGYTF. CDR3 DNA sequence: TGTGCCAGCAGCTTAGGAACACAGGGCAATGGCTACACCTTC. This rearrangement joins TRBV7-6 to TRBJ1-2, with D possibly matching TRBD1 (6 bases). Deletions cut 1 base from V and 6 bases from J, with 12 bases between. Germline V gene sequence: CDR1 SGHVS, CDR2 FNYEAQ. This CDR3 is built from 14 residues.